Below, 3 T cell receptor beta chains from the same sample are listed, as sequenced in a study of blood T cell repertoires in COVID-19. Assay: immunoSEQ multiplex PCR; the TCRdb copy retains only in-frame clones and omits some. In the table there are about 210,000 clones, more than 75% of which are singletons. Sequencing used peripheral blood. These receptors all come from a woman aged 35 to 49 with acute or convalescent COVID-19.

The V and J genes are TRBV5-6 and TRBJ1-1; D possibly corresponds to TRBD1 (5 bases). V was clipped by 0 bases and J by 5 bases, with 11 bases between them. The CDR3 runs to 14 residues. Per germline, CDR1 SGHDT and CDR2 YYEEEE. Here the CDR3 DNA reads TGTGCCAGCAGCTTGGAACGGAGGGGAACTGAAGCTTTCTTT. Translating it yields CASSLERRGTEAFF. Using reference TRBV5-6 and TRBJ1-1 for the parts outside the CDR3, the full variable domain is DAGVTQSPTHLIKTRGQQVTLRCSPKSGHDTVSWYQQALGQGPQFIFQYYEEEERQRGNFPDRFSGHQFPNYSSELNVNALLLGDSALYLCASSLERRGTEAFFGQGTRLTVV.

The V call is TRBV27, the J call TRBJ1-4, with 7 positions matching TRBD1. V lost 6 bases to trimming and J lost 8 bases; unmatched junction nucleotides: 6. CDR1 is MNHEY, CDR2 SMNVEV, per germline (reference sequence). This CDR3 comprises 13 residues. The CDR3 protein is CASRDTGVEKLFF. In nucleotides, the CDR3 is TGTGCCAGCAGGGATACAGGGGTAGAAAAACTGTTTTTT.

The genes are TRBV30 and TRBJ2-1; D is perhaps TRBD2 (5 bases). V was trimmed by 0 bases and J by 9 bases, leaving 9 bases between them. CDR3 size: 12 residues. Per the germline V gene, CDR1 is GTSNPN and CDR2 is SVGIG (reference sequence). The CDR3 DNA reads TGTGCCTGGAGTGTACAGCGGAGTGAGCAGTTCTTC. This codes for CAWSVQRSEQFF.